Included here is one T cell receptor beta chain sequence, with context. Its antigen is not known. This CDR3 comprises 13 residues. V shed 4 bases, J shed 9 bases, and the junction held 3 bases outside the gene matches. Germline-derived CDR1 and CDR2 are MNHEY and SVGEGT. This sample was included in a study of blood T cells in healthy people across ages. Study results and caveats: A conclusive naive versus antigen-experienced comparison was prevented by the unsorted PBMCs.

It was with a sample-barcoded 5' primer and a J-beta primer mix that a second PCR of about 6 to 12 cycles was run. Every single cDNA molecule received a tag from a template-switch adaptor with 12 random nucleotides. TCRdb reprocessed the 5' RACE reads with MiXCR, giving one entry per CDR3 protein. The profile covers 1.5 million to 2 million distinct CDR3 sequences, with roughly two fifths appearing a single time and 20% to 25% taken by the ten largest. The chain is built from TRBV6-2 or TRBV6-3 and TRBJ2-1; 10 bases agree with TRBD2. This TCR was recovered from a human donor in good health. The sample comprised blood. Written as DNA, the CDR3 is TGTGCCAGCAGTTTGGTAGCGGGGGGTGAGCAGTTCTTC. Translation gives CASSLVAGGEQFF.